These T cell receptor beta chains were read from a single sample in a study of cytomegalovirus exposure and HLA in healthy donors. Repertoires were generated with immunoSEQ multiplex PCR, while TCRdb's copy carries only in-frame clones and drops some. There are around 140,000 clones in the sample; more than 60% occur only once, and 6.5% lies in the top ten. Sequenced material: PBMCs. These receptors all stem from a woman aged 55 to 70 in good health and CMV-seronegative. CDR3s include the opening cysteine and the closing phenylalanine or tryptophan. A D gene is named only where the DNA matches it firmly. Not all rows give a size; the values are once, few, many and, for expanded clones, a class.

D gene: NA
CDR3 length: 14
V gene: TRBV11-2
clone size: NA
J gene: TRBJ1-1
CDR3 protein: CASSGIRLGAEAFF
CDR3 DNA: TGTGCCAGCAGTGGTATCAGGTTAGGGGCTGAAGCTTTCTTT

D gene: NA
CDR3 length: 15
V gene: TRBV7-2
clone size: NA
J gene: TRBJ2-2
CDR3 protein: CASSSQPTTAGELFF
CDR3 DNA: TGTGCCAGCAGCTCCCAGCCTACGACAGCCGGGGAGCTGTTTTTT

D gene: NA
CDR3 length: 15
V gene: TRBV19
clone size: NA
J gene: TRBJ2-7
CDR3 protein: CASSMRAGDVYEQYF
CDR3 DNA: TGTGCCAGTAGTATGAGGGCAGGGGACGTCTACGAGCAGTACTTC

D gene: NA
CDR3 length: 13
V gene: TRBV7-2
clone size: NA
J gene: TRBJ1-1
CDR3 protein: CASSQGRGTEAFF
CDR3 DNA: TGTGCCAGCAGCCAAGGTCGGGGCACTGAAGCTTTCTTT

D gene: TRBD1
CDR3 length: 13
V gene: TRBV16
clone size: NA
J gene: TRBJ2-7
CDR3 protein: CASSPQGVNEQYF
CDR3 DNA: TGTGCCAGCAGCCCCCAGGGGGTAAACGAGCAGTACTTC

D gene: NA
CDR3 length: 14
V gene: TRBV6-5
clone size: few
J gene: TRBJ2-6
CDR3 protein: CASSRVPGANVLTF
CDR3 DNA: TGTGCCAGCAGCCGGGTGCCCGGGGCCAACGTCCTGACTTTC

D gene: TRBD2
CDR3 length: 17
V gene: TRBV9
clone size: NA
J gene: TRBJ2-2
CDR3 protein: CASSVVSGGASGGELFF
CDR3 DNA: TGTGCCAGCAGCGTAGTGAGCGGGGGGGCGTCGGGCGGGGAGCTGTTTTTT

D gene: NA
CDR3 length: 17
V gene: TRBV5-8
clone size: NA
J gene: TRBJ1-6
CDR3 protein: CASSVYSGILYNSPLHF
CDR3 DNA: TGTGCCAGCAGCGTTTACAGCGGAATACTTTATAATTCACCCCTCCACTTT

D gene: TRBD1
CDR3 length: 15
V gene: TRBV7-6
clone size: NA
J gene: TRBJ2-1
CDR3 protein: CASSPGQGSYNEQFF
CDR3 DNA: TGTGCCAGCAGCCCCGGACAGGGCTCCTACAATGAGCAGTTCTTC

D gene: TRBD1
CDR3 length: 14
V gene: TRBV28
clone size: NA
J gene: TRBJ2-7
CDR3 protein: CASSATQGGYEQYF
CDR3 DNA: TGTGCCAGCAGTGCGACACAGGGGGGCTACGAGCAGTACTTC

D gene: TRBD1
CDR3 length: 14
V gene: TRBV28
clone size: NA
J gene: TRBJ1-4
CDR3 protein: CASSFLDRDEKLFF
CDR3 DNA: TGTGCCAGCAGTTTTCTGGACAGGGACGAAAAACTGTTTTTT

D gene: NA
CDR3 length: 8
V gene: TRBV9
clone size: NA
J gene: TRBJ2-3
CDR3 protein: CARGRQYF
CDR3 DNA: TGTGCCAGGGGGCGGCAGTATTTT

D gene: TRBD1
CDR3 length: 17
V gene: TRBV7-2
clone size: NA
J gene: TRBJ2-2
CDR3 protein: CASSLGTGGTNTGELFF
CDR3 DNA: TGTGCCAGCAGCTTGGGGACAGGGGGCACGAACACCGGGGAGCTGTTTTTT

D gene: NA
CDR3 length: 15
V gene: TRBV7-2
clone size: NA
J gene: TRBJ2-2
CDR3 protein: CASSTGQAGTGELFF
CDR3 DNA: TGTGCCAGCAGCACCGGGCAGGCGGGCACCGGGGAGCTGTTTTTT

D gene: NA
CDR3 length: 12
V gene: TRBV2
clone size: once
J gene: TRBJ2-7
CDR3 protein: CASGPQDFEQYF
CDR3 DNA: TGTGCCAGCGGGCCTCAGGATTTTGAGCAGTACTTC

D gene: TRBD1
CDR3 length: 15
V gene: TRBV9
clone size: NA
J gene: TRBJ1-6
CDR3 protein: CASSRDRGLNSPLHF
CDR3 DNA: TGTGCCAGCAGCCGGGACAGGGGGTTGAATTCACCCCTCCACTTT

D gene: TRBD2
CDR3 length: 16
V gene: TRBV7-9
clone size: NA
J gene: TRBJ2-1
CDR3 protein: CASSLRLAGANNEQFF
CDR3 DNA: TGTGCCAGCAGTTTACGACTAGCGGGGGCTAACAATGAGCAGTTCTTC

D gene: NA
CDR3 length: 16
V gene: TRBV7-9
clone size: few
J gene: TRBJ2-3
CDR3 protein: CSSSLVGGSLRETQYF
CDR3 DNA: TGTTCCAGCAGCTTAGTAGGCGGTTCCCTTCGTGAGACGCAGTATTTT

D gene: NA
CDR3 length: 16
V gene: TRBV5-4
clone size: few
J gene: TRBJ2-7
CDR3 protein: CASSLARQAEEGEQYF
CDR3 DNA: TGTGCCAGCAGCTTGGCGCGGCAGGCGGAGGAGGGCGAGCAGTACTTC

D gene: NA
CDR3 length: 9
V gene: TRBV18
clone size: NA
J gene: TRBJ1-4
CDR3 protein: CASPMSLFF
CDR3 DNA: TGTGCCAGCCCCATGTCACTGTTTTTT

D gene: TRBD2
CDR3 length: 16
V gene: TRBV27
clone size: few
J gene: TRBJ2-1
CDR3 protein: CASSSNQRGSYNEQFF
CDR3 DNA: TGTGCCAGCAGTTCCAATCAGCGGGGGAGTTACAATGAGCAGTTCTTC

D gene: NA
CDR3 length: 13
V gene: TRBV6-5
clone size: NA
J gene: TRBJ1-2
CDR3 protein: CASSPDRGSGYTF
CDR3 DNA: TGTGCCAGCAGCCCCGATAGAGGTTCTGGCTACACCTTC

D gene: NA
CDR3 length: 13
V gene: TRBV10-3
clone size: few
J gene: TRBJ1-2
CDR3 protein: CAISAGGTSGYTF
CDR3 DNA: TGTGCCATCAGTGCGGGGGGAACCTCTGGCTACACCTTC

D gene: NA
CDR3 length: 13
V gene: TRBV7-3
clone size: NA
J gene: TRBJ1-1
CDR3 protein: CASSPRGRGEAFF
CDR3 DNA: TGTGCCAGCAGCCCCAGGGGACGGGGTGAGGCTTTCTTT

D gene: TRBD1
CDR3 length: 16
V gene: TRBV9
clone size: NA
J gene: TRBJ2-7
CDR3 protein: CASSVGPDRGLYEQYF
CDR3 DNA: TGTGCCAGCAGCGTAGGGCCGGACAGGGGGTTATACGAGCAGTACTTC

D gene: TRBD1
CDR3 length: 15
V gene: TRBV29-1
clone size: once
J gene: TRBJ1-2
CDR3 protein: CSVEALEDRSDGYTF
CDR3 DNA: TGCAGCGTTGAAGCGCTGGAGGACAGGTCAGATGGCTACACCTTC

D gene: TRBD1
CDR3 length: 15
V gene: TRBV5-4
clone size: NA
J gene: TRBJ1-1
CDR3 protein: CASSGEQGRYTEAFF
CDR3 DNA: TGTGCCAGCAGCGGGGAACAGGGGCGGTACACTGAAGCTTTCTTT

D gene: NA
CDR3 length: 13
V gene: TRBV19
clone size: NA
J gene: TRBJ2-2
CDR3 protein: CASSTLTSGELFF
CDR3 DNA: TGTGCCAGTAGCACTCTTACTAGCGGGGAGCTGTTTTTT

D gene: NA
CDR3 length: 11
V gene: TRBV20-1
clone size: NA
J gene: TRBJ2-7
CDR3 protein: CSAAEAYEQYF
CDR3 DNA: TGCAGTGCGGCAGAGGCCTACGAGCAGTACTTC

D gene: NA
CDR3 length: 11
V gene: TRBV29-1
clone size: NA
J gene: TRBJ1-6
CDR3 protein: CSTTTGSPLHF
CDR3 DNA: TGCAGCACGACCACGGGTTCACCCCTCCACTTT

D gene: TRBD1
CDR3 length: 15
V gene: TRBV6-1
clone size: few
J gene: TRBJ1-4
CDR3 protein: CASSEVRGTNEKLFF
CDR3 DNA: TGTGCCAGCAGTGAAGTCAGGGGGACTAATGAAAAACTGTTTTTT

D gene: TRBD2
CDR3 length: 16
V gene: TRBV5-6
clone size: NA
J gene: TRBJ2-2
CDR3 protein: CASSLRVAGGRGELFF
CDR3 DNA: TGTGCCAGCAGCTTGAGGGTAGCGGGGGGCCGCGGGGAGCTGTTTTTT

D gene: TRBD1
CDR3 length: 17
V gene: TRBV2
clone size: once
J gene: TRBJ1-2
CDR3 protein: CASSEALSTGAGYGYTF
CDR3 DNA: TGTGCCAGCAGTGAAGCCCTATCGACAGGGGCTGGGTATGGCTACACCTTC

D gene: NA
CDR3 length: 14
V gene: TRBV18
clone size: NA
J gene: TRBJ1-1
CDR3 protein: CASSLTLPDTEAFF
CDR3 DNA: TGTGCCAGCTCACTAACCCTACCGGACACTGAAGCTTTCTTT

D gene: NA
CDR3 length: 14
V gene: TRBV19
clone size: NA
J gene: TRBJ2-1
CDR3 protein: CASSIPGIYNEQFF
CDR3 DNA: TGTGCCAGTAGTATTCCCGGGATCTACAATGAGCAGTTCTTC

D gene: NA
CDR3 length: 15
V gene: TRBV9
clone size: NA
J gene: TRBJ1-1
CDR3 protein: CASSTMPGLGTEAFF
CDR3 DNA: TGTGCCAGCAGCACTATGCCAGGGTTGGGCACTGAAGCTTTCTTT

D gene: NA
CDR3 length: 14
V gene: TRBV5-1
clone size: NA
J gene: TRBJ2-7
CDR3 protein: CASSLGRGMREQYF
CDR3 DNA: TGCGCCAGCAGCTTGGGGCGGGGAATGAGGGAGCAGTACTTC

D gene: NA
CDR3 length: 13
V gene: TRBV5-1
clone size: NA
J gene: TRBJ2-7
CDR3 protein: CASSLNLGGEQYF
CDR3 DNA: TGCGCCAGCAGCTTAAACTTAGGGGGCGAGCAGTACTTC

D gene: TRBD1
CDR3 length: 13
V gene: TRBV7-9
clone size: once
J gene: TRBJ1-2
CDR3 protein: CASSFDGTGGYTF
CDR3 DNA: TGTGCCAGCAGCTTCGACGGGACAGGTGGCTACACCTTC

D gene: TRBD2
CDR3 length: 15
V gene: TRBV7-9
clone size: NA
J gene: TRBJ2-7
CDR3 protein: CSSSPVQRGSHEQYF
CDR3 DNA: TGTTCCAGCAGCCCAGTACAGCGGGGATCTCACGAGCAGTACTTC

D gene: NA
CDR3 length: 14
V gene: TRBV10-3
clone size: NA
J gene: TRBJ1-5
CDR3 protein: CAYRRGNSNQPQHF
CDR3 DNA: TGTGCCTACAGACGGGGTAATAGCAATCAGCCCCAGCATTTT

D gene: TRBD2
CDR3 length: 16
V gene: TRBV5-1
clone size: NA
J gene: TRBJ2-2
CDR3 protein: CASSPLAGIGPGELFF
CDR3 DNA: TGCGCCAGCAGCCCCCTAGCGGGAATAGGCCCCGGGGAGCTGTTTTTT

D gene: NA
CDR3 length: 12
V gene: TRBV7-9
clone size: few
J gene: TRBJ1-1
CDR3 protein: CASSPPTTEAFF
CDR3 DNA: TGTGCCAGCAGCCCCCCTACCACTGAAGCTTTCTTT

D gene: TRBD1
CDR3 length: 16
V gene: TRBV28
clone size: NA
J gene: TRBJ1-2
CDR3 protein: CASSLAGTGAFYGYTF
CDR3 DNA: TGTGCCAGCAGTTTAGCCGGGACAGGGGCCTTCTATGGCTACACCTTC

D gene: TRBD1
CDR3 length: 14
V gene: TRBV10-3
clone size: once
J gene: TRBJ1-6
CDR3 protein: CASQTGGEDSPLHF
CDR3 DNA: TGTGCCAGCCAGACAGGGGGCGAGGATTCACCCCTCCACTTT

D gene: TRBD1
CDR3 length: 14
V gene: TRBV5-1
clone size: NA
J gene: TRBJ2-3
CDR3 protein: CASRDYRGLDTQYF
CDR3 DNA: TGCGCCAGCAGAGATTACAGGGGCTTAGATACGCAGTATTTT

D gene: TRBD2
CDR3 length: 16
V gene: TRBV7-7
clone size: NA
J gene: TRBJ2-5
CDR3 protein: CASSLVGSGAQETQYF
CDR3 DNA: TGTGCTAGCAGCTTAGTGGGTAGCGGGGCTCAAGAGACCCAGTACTTC

D gene: NA
CDR3 length: 15
V gene: TRBV28
clone size: NA
J gene: TRBJ2-2
CDR3 protein: CASSLGGPSTGELFF
CDR3 DNA: TGTGCCAGCAGTTTAGGAGGGCCAAGCACCGGGGAGCTGTTTTTT

D gene: NA
CDR3 length: 16
V gene: TRBV5-1
clone size: NA
J gene: TRBJ2-1
CDR3 protein: CASRVGGTDSYNEQFF
CDR3 DNA: TGCGCCAGCAGGGTTGGGGGGACAGACTCCTACAATGAGCAGTTCTTC

D gene: TRBD1
CDR3 length: 14
V gene: TRBV15
clone size: NA
J gene: TRBJ2-3
CDR3 protein: CATRGTASTDTQYF
CDR3 DNA: TGTGCCACCAGGGGGACAGCTAGCACAGATACGCAGTATTTT

D gene: NA
CDR3 length: 13
V gene: TRBV2
clone size: NA
J gene: TRBJ1-1
CDR3 protein: CASSSGFNTEAFF
CDR3 DNA: TGTGCCAGCAGTTCGGGTTTCAACACTGAAGCTTTCTTT

D gene: TRBD1
CDR3 length: 16
V gene: TRBV6-5
clone size: NA
J gene: TRBJ2-2
CDR3 protein: CASSFRTGGNTGELFF
CDR3 DNA: TGTGCCAGCAGTTTTCGGACAGGGGGGAACACCGGGGAGCTGTTTTTT

D gene: TRBD2
CDR3 length: 15
V gene: TRBV7-6
clone size: NA
J gene: TRBJ2-7
CDR3 protein: CASSPGLAASYEQYF
CDR3 DNA: TGTGCCAGCAGCCCAGGACTAGCGGCCTCCTACGAGCAGTACTTC

D gene: NA
CDR3 length: 15
V gene: TRBV5-1
clone size: NA
J gene: TRBJ2-7
CDR3 protein: CASSGGGMDSYEQYF
CDR3 DNA: TGCGCCAGCAGCGGTGGGGGGATGGACTCCTACGAGCAGTACTTC

D gene: NA
CDR3 length: 14
V gene: TRBV10-3
clone size: NA
J gene: TRBJ1-6
CDR3 protein: CASSTDSYNSPLHF
CDR3 DNA: TGTGCCAGCTCCACCGACAGTTATAATTCACCCCTCCACTTT